Below, 10 T cell receptor beta chains from the same sample are listed, as sequenced in a study of T-cell memory formation after mild COVID-19. MiXCR, applied by TCRdb to the 5' RACE reads, yields one record per CDR3 protein. The repertoire includes a few hundred thousand distinct CDR3 sequences, approximately 15% of them detected once, and around a fifth sits in the top ten. Specimen: PBMCs or a T cell subset sorted from them (not recorded which). Every receptor here comes from a man younger than 35 who had mild COVID-19 (a few samples of this study predate the infection). Cell type and time point are not known.

The chain employs TRBV6-2 or TRBV6-3 and TRBJ2-7; no clear D. Germline CDR1 reads MNHEY; CDR2 reads SVGEGT. The V gene lost 0 bases and the J gene lost 12 bases, with 12 bases spanning the gap. CDR3 size: 12 residues. The CDR3 reads CASSYSRSAPYF. The DNA for the CDR3 is TGTGCCAGCAGTTACTCGAGAAGCGCGCCGTACTTC.

This clonotype turned up a few times. J is TRBJ2-7 and V is TRBV15, with unresolved D. V dropped 0 bases and J dropped 0 bases, with 9 bases sitting between them. CDR3 size: 15 residues. The germline gives CDR1 LNHNV, CDR2 YYDKDF (reference sequence). CDR3 region: CATSRDKASSYEQYF. Here the CDR3 DNA reads TGTGCCACCAGCAGAGATAAGGCAAGCTCCTACGAGCAGTACTTC.

This clonotype turned up a few times. The chain is built from TRBV18 and TRBJ1-1; TRBD1 might be the D (5 bases). V shed 5 bases and J shed 1 base, with 8 bases lying between them. CDR1 KGHSH and CDR2 LQKENI come from the germline V gene. The CDR3 is 13 residues long. In DNA form, the CDR3 reads TGTGCCAGCTCAACAGGACAGAACACTGAAGCTTTCTTT. This encodes CASSTGQNTEAFF.

The J gene is TRBJ1-2, the V gene TRBV12-3 or TRBV12-4; D is undetermined. CDR3 size: 14 residues. Trimming pared 0 bases from V and 4 bases from J, leaving 9 bases between. The CDR3 region has the DNA TGTGCCAGCAGTTTAGCATACAGCCTCTATGGCTACACCTTC. Encoded protein: CASSLAYSLYGYTF.

This clonotype was picked up a small number of times. V usage is TRBV10-2 and J usage is TRBJ2-7, with D possibly TRBD1 on 6 matching bases. This CDR3 is built from 14 residues. Germline V gene sequence: CDR1 WSHSY, CDR2 SAAADI. Between the trimmed V and J ends, which lost 8 bases and 3 bases, there was a span of 17 bases. The CDR3 here is CASRVGQGIYEQYV. The CDR3 nucleotides are TGCGCCAGCCGGGTCGGGCAGGGGATCTACGAGCAGTACGTC.

This chain links TRBV12-2 with TRBJ1-1; TRBD1, the table's D call, was not compared with the DNA. TRBV12-2 is annotated as a pseudogene. The CDR3 has 15 residues. CDR3 in amino acids: CASRDRTDKNTEAFF. The CDR3 nucleotides are TGTGCAAGTCGCGACCGGACAGACAAGAACACTGAAGCTTTCTTT.

V gene TRBV6-5 combines with J gene TRBJ1-1; 10 bases match TRBD1. Trimming at V came to 7 bases and at J to 4 bases, leaving 6 bases not matched to a gene. Germline V gene lookup returns CDR1 MNHEY and CDR2 SVGAGI. The CDR3 covers 14 residues. In DNA, the CDR3 is TGTGCCAGCAATAAGGGACAGGGGCGCACTGAAGCTTTCTTT. The encoded protein is CASNKGQGRTEAFF.

The chain recombines TRBV7-2 with TRBJ1-2; possible D gene TRBD1, 5 bases. Trimming stripped 5 bases from V and 4 bases from J, with 17 bases between. The CDR3 is made up of 15 amino acids. The V gene's germline CDR1 is SGHTA and CDR2 FQGNSA. In DNA form, the CDR3 reads TGTGCCAGCAGCGAAGCCTGGGGGAGCAGCTATGGCTACACCTTC. Translation: CASSEAWGSSYGYTF.

The table lists this clonotype with a few counts. The chain carries TRBV5-1 and TRBJ2-7, with no clear D. Trimming removed 3 bases from V and 7 bases from J, with 11 bases in between. CDR3 size: 12 residues. The germline gives CDR1 SGHRS, CDR2 YFSETQ. Written as DNA, the CDR3 is TGCGCCAGCAGCTGGCCGATGGGGGAGCAGTACTTC. It translates to CASSWPMGEQYF.

This clonotype was observed at least ten times. The chain links TRBV7-3 to TRBJ2-1; D is uncertain. From germline, CDR1 is SGHTA and CDR2 FQGTGA. The CDR3 has 14 amino acids. Trimming cost V 1 base and J 5 bases, with 9 bases left between them. This CDR3 is CASSLNRLNNEQFF. In nucleotides, the CDR3 is TGTGCCAGCAGCTTAAACCGGCTTAACAATGAGCAGTTCTTC.